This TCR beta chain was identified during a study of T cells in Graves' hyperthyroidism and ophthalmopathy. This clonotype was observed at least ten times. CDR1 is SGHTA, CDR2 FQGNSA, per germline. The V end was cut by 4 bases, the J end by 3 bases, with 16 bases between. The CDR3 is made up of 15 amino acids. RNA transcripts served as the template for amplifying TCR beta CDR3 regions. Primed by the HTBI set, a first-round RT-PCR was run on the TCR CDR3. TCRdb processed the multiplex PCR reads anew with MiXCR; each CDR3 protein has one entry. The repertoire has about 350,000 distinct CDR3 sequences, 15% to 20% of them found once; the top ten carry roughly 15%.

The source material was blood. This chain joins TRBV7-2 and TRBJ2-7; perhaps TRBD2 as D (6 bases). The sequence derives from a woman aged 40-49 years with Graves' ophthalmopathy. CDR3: CASSSFPGDIYEQYF. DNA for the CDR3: TGTGCCAGCAGCTCTTTCCCGGGGGATATCTACGAGCAGTACTTC.